This T cell receptor beta chain was retrieved from a study of shared clonotypes between healthy human individuals. The CDR3 has 15 residues. CDR1 is MNHEY, CDR2 SVGAGI, per germline. V lost 5 bases, J lost 2 bases, and 6 bases stayed unmatched. Produced via immunoSEQ multiplex PCR; TCRdb's table is partial and in-frame only. The sample has 2 million to 2.5 million clones, around 92% seen once. The J gene is TRBJ2-7, the V gene TRBV6-5; TRBD2 agrees at 10 bases. Sequencing was done on a sample of naive CD4+ T cells from PBMCs. Subset denoted: CD45RA+ positively selected. This clonotype originated in a man aged 18 to 35 in good health. Some clones in this sample may be carry-over from other donors' samples. The CDR3 DNA reads TGTGCCAGCAGTCCCAGGACTAGCGGAACCTACGAGCAGTACTTC. Its translation: CASSPRTSGTYEQYF.